The clone carrying this TCR beta chain was counted between two and nine times. Germline CDR1 is GTSNPN and CDR2 is SVGIG (reference sequence). This CDR3 has 12 amino acids. Trimming at V came to 8 bases and at J to 2 bases, leaving 6 bases not matched to a gene. The sample belongs to a study of blood T cell repertoires in COVID-19. As for the study in general: Sites across the United States, Italy and Spain contributed samples from acute and convalescent COVID-19. Sample material is recorded as cDNA or gDNA derived from T cells, B-cell-depleted T cells, or PBMCs.

The authors' processing: Estimated nucleated cell counts came from reference gene primer amplification. Libraries were prepared by immunoSEQ multiplex PCR; TCRdb keeps only in-frame clonotypes and omits some of them. V and J calls and clone size are copied from that table; D and trimming were computed from the DNA. The repertoire has roughly 250,000 clones, about 80% of them found once; the top ten carry about 4.2%. This TCR was recovered from a man aged 45 to 65 with active or convalescent COVID-19. The sequenced material came from peripheral blood. V gene TRBV30 combines with J gene TRBJ2-7; 7 bases match TRBD1. This chain's CDR3 is CAGNRGPYEQYF. CDR3 nucleotides: TGTGCCGGAAACAGGGGCCCCTACGAGCAGTACTTC.